This T cell receptor beta chain is drawn from a study of blood T cell repertoires in COVID-19. Overall study: Spain, Italy and the United States supplied samples that represented acute and convalescent COVID-19. Sources were T cells, B-cell-depleted T cells, or PBMCs; the material itself was cDNA or gDNA.

In the authors' workflow: Amplifying reference gene primers gave estimates of nucleated cell counts. Only in-frame clones appear in the TCRdb table, and some are missing; sequencing was by immunoSEQ multiplex PCR. That table furnishes V, J and clone size, whereas the DNA furnished D and trimming. The data contain 150,000 to 200,000 clones, around 80% of them singletons. The CDR3 runs to 14 residues. Germline V gene sequence: CDR1 MGHDK, CDR2 SYGVNS. J gave up 4 bases and V 8 bases, and 2 bases lay outside the gene matches. The V call is TRBV25-1, the J call TRBJ2-1; 13 bases map to TRBD2. Sequenced input: peripheral blood. This clonotype originated in a woman aged 80 or over with acute or convalescent COVID-19. The CDR3 region has the DNA TGTGCCAGCGAGGGACTAGCGGGGTACAATGAGCAGTTCTTC. Its protein is CASEGLAGYNEQFF.